The 30 T cell receptor beta chains reported below all come from one sample, sequenced in a study of T cell clonotyping in hematopoietic cell transplantation (dated by TCRdb to the early 2020s). Per the publication, the time point label means: 100 days after allo-HCT. Libraries came from the immunoSEQ multiplex PCR assay. TCRdb re-hosts the immuneACCESS table, in-frame sequences only. Its copies lack some clones; in the studies checked, an unresolved V gene accounts for under half of them, and the cause for the rest is not known. The sample table contains 25,000 to 30,000 clones; only one count was recorded for around 90% of them. About 10% of the sample is held by the ten biggest clonotypes. The sample consisted of PBMCs, taken 100 days after allogeneic stem cell transplant. The receptors were sampled from a female patient in her fifties who had an allogeneic stem cell transplant from a related donor, so the T cells may come from the graft donor. Some clones in this sample may be carry-over from other donors' samples.

The chain couples TRBV25-1 to TRBJ1-1; TRBD1 might be the D (5 bases). Germline V CDR1 and CDR2: MGHDK, SYGVNS. With 4 bases removed from V and 1 base from J, the gap between germline ends came to 10 bases. The CDR3 extends over 14 amino acids. The CDR3 loop is CASSGMGRNTEAFF. CDR3 sequence (DNA): TGTGCCAGCAGTGGAATGGGACGGAACACTGAAGCTTTCTTT.

This sequence joins TRBV7-2 and TRBJ2-6; no reliable D call. The CDR3 consists of 15 residues. The germline CDR1 and CDR2 sequences are SGHTA and FQGNSA. V lost 1 base and J lost 3, with 7 bases in between. The CDR3 region is CASSLEVIGANVLTF. The CDR3 DNA reads as TGTGCCAGCAGCTTAGAAGTTATTGGGGCCAACGTCCTGACTTTC. Combining the CDR3 with reference TRBV7-2 and TRBJ2-6 gives the whole variable domain GAGVSQSPSNKVTEKGKDVELRCDPISGHTALYWYRQSLGQGLEFLIYFQGNSAPDKSGLPSDRFSAERTGGSVSTLTIQRTQQEDSAVYLCASSLEVIGANVLTFGAGSRLTVL.

The genes are TRBV6-1 and TRBJ1-6; no clear D gene. V was cut by 8 bases and J by 7 bases, with 12 bases left in between. The length of the CDR3 is 13 residues. The V gene's germline CDR1 is MNHNS and CDR2 SASEGT. In DNA, the CDR3 is TGTGCCAGCTCGAAGGACTCGAATTCACCCCTCCACTTT. This translates into CASSKDSNSPLHF.

A single count supports this clone. V is TRBV6-1 and J is TRBJ2-2; 7 bases are a match to TRBD2. V was pared by 7 bases and J by 6 bases, with 8 bases of the junction left unmatched. Germline CDR1 is MNHNS and CDR2 is SASEGT. CDR3 length equals 14 residues. The CDR3 loop reads CASKGGIGPGELFF. In DNA form, the CDR3 reads TGTGCCAGCAAGGGAGGGATTGGCCCCGGGGAGCTGTTTTTT.

This chain links TRBV6-5 with TRBJ1-4; TRBD1 matches 7 bases. The length of the CDR3 is 13 residues. CDR1 is MNHEY, CDR2 SVGAGI, per germline. Trimming removed 6 bases from V and 7 bases from J; junction bases left unmatched: 5. The CDR3 here is CASRLGGSEKLFF. For the CDR3, the DNA is TGTGCCAGCAGGTTAGGGGGCAGTGAAAAACTGTTTTTT.

This rearrangement joins TRBV6-1 to TRBJ2-1; D unresolved. The germline gives CDR1 MNHNS, CDR2 SASEGT. Trimming shortened V by 6 bases and J by 2 bases, and 8 bases separated the two germline ends. This CDR3 is 13 amino acids long. The CDR3 reads CASSARTYNEQFF. CDR3 nucleotide sequence: TGTGCCAGCAGCGCGAGAACCTACAATGAGCAGTTCTTC.

The chain employs TRBV5-6 and TRBJ1-5; D is perhaps TRBD1 (5 bases). V was trimmed by 0 bases and J by 2 bases, leaving 6 bases between them. The CDR3 loop spans 14 amino acids. Germline loops: CDR1 SGHDT, CDR2 YYEEEE. The CDR3 DNA sequence: TGTGCCAGCAGCTTGGGGACACGCAATCAGCCCCAGCATTTT. This codes for CASSLGTRNQPQHF.

The gene calls are TRBV7-2 and TRBJ1-5; possibly TRBD1 for D (5 bases). CDR3 length: 14 amino acids. Germline assignment: CDR1 SGHTA and CDR2 FQGNSA. Trimming took 5 bases from V and 5 from J, leaving 13 bases between them. The CDR3 DNA reads TGTGCCAGCAGCCGACCCGAGGGGCATCAGCCCCAGCATTTT. It codes for CASSRPEGHQPQHF.

The rearrangement joins TRBV7-9 to TRBJ2-5; D is uncertain. The CDR3 is made up of 13 amino acids. With 1 base removed from V and 5 bases from J, the gap between germline ends came to 8 bases. The V gene's germline CDR1 is SEHNR and CDR2 FQNEAQ (reference sequence). In DNA form, the CDR3 reads TGTGCCAGCAGCTTAGTACTAAGGGAGACCCAGTACTTC. Amino acids: CASSLVLRETQYF.

V and J are TRBV7-7 and TRBJ2-1, with a possible D match to TRBD2 (6 bases). Germline V gene data show CDR1 as SSHAT and CDR2 as FNYEAQ (reference sequence). V lost 5 bases to trimming and J lost 6 bases, with 26 bases between them. The CDR3 extends over 18 amino acids. CDR3 protein: CASSPTGLAGSRPNEQFF. CDR3 sequence (DNA): TGTGCCAGCAGCCCAACGGGGCTGGCGGGGTCACGCCCCAATGAGCAGTTCTTC.

This chain connects TRBV29-1 to TRBJ2-7; TRBD1 might be the D (5 bases). CDR1 and CDR2 from the germline V gene are SQVTM and ANQGSEA. Trimming pared 3 bases from V and 7 bases from J, leaving 13 bases between. This CDR3 spans 12 amino acids. The CDR3 spells CSVEGRGREQYF. The CDR3 region has the DNA TGCAGCGTTGAGGGAAGGGGTCGGGAGCAGTACTTC.

CDR3 residues: CASSLPGLSYEQYF. CDR3 DNA: TGTGCCAGCAGTTTACCGGGACTATCCTACGAGCAGTACTTC. V and J are TRBV7-2 and TRBJ2-7, with 7 bases matching TRBD2. After removal of 6 bases from V and 1 base from J, the junction contained 6 bases not matched to a gene. This CDR3 is 14 amino acids long. Germline loops: CDR1 SGHTA, CDR2 FQGNSA.

CDR3 in amino acids: CASSYTGGNYGYTF. CDR3 DNA: TGTGCCAGCAGTTATACAGGGGGTAACTATGGCTACACCTTC. The chain employs TRBV27 and TRBJ1-2; 8 nucleotides align to TRBD1. After removal of 4 bases from V and 1 base from J, the junction contained 2 bases not matched to a gene. From germline, CDR1 is MNHEY and CDR2 SMNVEV (reference sequence). The CDR3 totals 14 residues.

This chain joins TRBV25-1 and TRBJ2-7, with 7 bases lining up with TRBD1. Germline CDR1 reads MGHDK; CDR2 reads SYGVNS. V trimming: 8 bases; J trimming: 5 bases; junction bases outside the gene matches: 3. The CDR3 consists of 11 residues. CDR3 protein: CASHRGNEQYF. The CDR3 region has the DNA TGTGCCAGCCACAGGGGTAACGAGCAGTACTTC.

This chain uses TRBV5-6 with TRBJ2-1, with 12 bases fitting TRBD2. The CDR3 extends over 15 amino acids. Germline V gives CDR1 SGHDT, CDR2 YYEEEE. V trimming: 4 bases; J trimming: 4 bases; junction bases outside the gene matches: 3. CDR3 nucleotides: TGTGCCAGCAGCAGACTAGCGGGGGAATACAATGAGCAGTTCTTC. Translation: CASSRLAGEYNEQFF.

The chain couples TRBV6-5 to TRBJ1-1; D is ambiguous. Deletions cut 6 bases from V and 6 bases from J, with 20 bases between. CDR1 and CDR2 from the germline V gene are MNHEY and SVGAGI. The CDR3 has 15 residues. As DNA, the CDR3 is TGTGCCAGCAGGCGAACCCAGGCCTTTGGGCCTGAAGCTTTCTTT. Its protein product is CASRRTQAFGPEAFF.

This chain connects TRBV30 to TRBJ2-5; D gene unclear. The CDR3 spans 11 residues. Germline-derived CDR1 and CDR2 are GTSNPN and SVGIG (reference sequence). V gave up 0 bases and J gave up 4 bases, with 3 bases separating them. The CDR3 is CAWSVPETQYF. The CDR3 nucleotides are TGTGCCTGGAGTGTCCCAGAGACCCAGTACTTC.

The chain recombines TRBV30 with TRBJ1-2; no firm D call. CDR1 GTSNPN and CDR2 SVGIG come from the germline V gene (reference sequence). With 0 bases removed from V and 4 bases from J, the gap between germline ends came to 12 bases. This CDR3 is 14 amino acids long. The CDR3 spells CAWSVPAGSYGYTF. Here the CDR3 DNA reads TGTGCCTGGAGTGTACCGGCAGGAAGCTATGGCTACACCTTC.

The rearrangement links TRBV5-1 to TRBJ1-1, with a possible D match to TRBD1 (5 bases). V lost 2 bases to trimming and J lost 3 bases, with 8 bases between them. The germline gives CDR1 SGHRS, CDR2 YFSETQ. The CDR3 spans 13 residues. CDR3: CASSLRTYTEAFF. CDR3 nucleotides: TGCGCCAGCAGCTTACGGACATACACTGAAGCTTTCTTT.

The V call is TRBV6-6, the J call TRBJ1-5; D may be TRBD1 (6 bases). V was shortened by 8 bases and J by 4 bases, with 9 bases between the two germline ends. Germline-derived CDR1 and CDR2 are MNHNY and SVGAGI (reference sequence). The CDR3 has 12 residues. CDR3 sequence (DNA): TGTGCCAGCGGAACAGGGAATCAGCCCCAGCATTTT. Residues: CASGTGNQPQHF.

This chain connects TRBV10-3 to TRBJ1-6; D uncertain. Germline V gene data show CDR1 as ENHRY and CDR2 as SYGVKD. This CDR3 region has 12 residues. V dropped 0 bases and J dropped 8 bases, with 2 bases sitting between them. The CDR3 loop reads CAISESDSPLHF. The CDR3 DNA is TGTGCCATCAGTGAGTCTGATTCACCCCTCCACTTT.

The gene calls are TRBV7-7 and TRBJ2-2, with D unclear. The germline V gene encodes CDR1 SSHAT and CDR2 FNYEAQ (reference sequence). The CDR3 totals 12 residues. Trimming pared 2 bases from V and 5 bases from J, leaving 3 bases between. As DNA, the CDR3 is TGTGCCAGCAGCTTAAGAACCGGGGAGCTGTTTTTT. It is translated as CASSLRTGELFF.

This clone was seen once. This chain connects TRBV6-5 to TRBJ1-2; D is perhaps TRBD1 (6 bases). CDR1 and CDR2 from the germline V gene are MNHEY and SVGAGI. There are 14 residues in the CDR3. The CDR3 DNA reads TGTGCAACCGAAGGGGGGATAGCTAACTATGGCTACACCTTC. It encodes CATEGGIANYGYTF.

This rearrangement joins TRBV4-3 to TRBJ2-3; unclear D gene. Trimming removed 1 base at V and 2 bases at J, with 10 bases between. Germline CDR1 and CDR2: LGHNA and YSLEER. The CDR3 runs to 15 residues. In nucleotides, the CDR3 is TGCGCCAGCAGCCAAGCTCCAGATCACACAGATACGCAGTATTTT. Residues: CASSQAPDHTDTQYF.

This chain uses TRBV30 with TRBJ1-5; D not certain. The germline V and J ends were trimmed by 0 bases and 3 bases, with 9 bases remaining between them. Per the germline V gene, CDR1 is GTSNPN and CDR2 is SVGIG (reference sequence). The CDR3 has 14 amino acids. This chain's CDR3 is CAWSVEMFNQPQHF. The CDR3 nucleotides read TGTGCCTGGAGTGTAGAGATGTTCAATCAGCCCCAGCATTTT.

The CDR3 sequence is CASSRVPANSPLHF. The DNA for the CDR3 is TGTGCCAGCAGTCGGGTCCCAGCGAATTCACCCCTCCACTTT. The rearrangement links TRBV2 to TRBJ1-6, with D uncertain. Germline V CDR1 and CDR2: SNHLY, FYNNEI. Trimming removed 5 bases from V and 7 bases from J, with 12 bases in between. The CDR3 contains 14 residues.

The gene calls are TRBV19 and TRBJ1-1; no clear D. This CDR3 has 12 amino acids. CDR1 and CDR2 from the germline V gene are LNHDA and SQIVND (reference sequence). V lost 5 bases and J 8 bases, leaving 12 bases between the germline ends. In DNA form, the CDR3 reads TGTGCCAGTAGTTCGGGGATGGAGGAAGCTTTCTTT. Translating gives CASSSGMEEAFF.

Within the sample, this clone is large (0.1 to 1%). The rearrangement joins TRBV6-5 to TRBJ1-1; 7 bases line up with TRBD1. Germline CDR1 reads MNHEY; CDR2 reads SVGAGI. Germline trimming cut 4 bases from V and 1 base from J; bases unmatched to any gene: 9. CDR3 size: 16 residues. The CDR3 DNA reads TGTGCCAGCAGTTTACTCCCCCCAGGGGGGAACACTGAAGCTTTCTTT. Amino acid sequence: CASSLLPPGGNTEAFF.

The chain uses TRBV29-1 and TRBJ2-7; a possible D gene is TRBD2 (6 bases). Germline V lookup: CDR1 SQVTM, CDR2 ANQGSEA. Trimming stripped 6 bases from V and 0 bases from J, with 12 bases between. This CDR3 has 13 residues. CDR3 DNA sequence: TGCAGCGTGGTTACTAGCTTCTCCTACGAGCAGTACTTC. Translated, it gives CSVVTSFSYEQYF.

The chain recombines TRBV6-5 with TRBJ1-2; D may be TRBD1 (6 bases). Germline V gene lookup returns CDR1 MNHEY and CDR2 SVGAGI. Trimming took off 8 bases at V and 4 bases at J, with 17 bases between the two ends. The CDR3 is 14 amino acids. The CDR3 loop is CASRRVRGIYGYTF. Written as DNA, the CDR3 is TGTGCCAGCCGCCGGGTGAGGGGGATCTATGGCTACACCTTC.